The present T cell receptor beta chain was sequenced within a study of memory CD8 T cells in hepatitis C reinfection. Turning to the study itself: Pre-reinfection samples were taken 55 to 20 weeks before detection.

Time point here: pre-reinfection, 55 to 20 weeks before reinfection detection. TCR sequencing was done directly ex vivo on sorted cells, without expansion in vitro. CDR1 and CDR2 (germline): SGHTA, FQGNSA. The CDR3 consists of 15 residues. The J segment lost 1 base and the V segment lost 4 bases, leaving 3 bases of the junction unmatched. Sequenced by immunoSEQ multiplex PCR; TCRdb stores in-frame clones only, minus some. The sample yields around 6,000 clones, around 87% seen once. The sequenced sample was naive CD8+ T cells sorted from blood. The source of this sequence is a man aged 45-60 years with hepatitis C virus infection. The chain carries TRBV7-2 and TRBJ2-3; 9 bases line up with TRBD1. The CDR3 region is CASSSRTGGTDTQYF. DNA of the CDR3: TGTGCCAGCAGCTCCCGGACAGGGGGCACAGATACGCAGTATTTT.